This entry lists 32 T cell receptor beta chains sequenced from one sample in a study of post-analysis software for immune sequencing data. The TCR beta cDNA libraries contained unique molecular identifiers. TCRdb recomputed calls from the PCR reads with MiXCR, one row per CDR3 protein. In the table there are roughly 410,000 distinct CDR3 sequences, less than 40% of which are singletons. Antigen specificity for these receptors is unknown. Study outcomes and limitations: Patients showed TRBV5-6, TRBV5-1 and TRBV20-1 among a few TRBV segments more frequent than in controls.

The sample taken for sequencing was blood. Every receptor here comes from a girl aged 10 to 17 with multiple sclerosis.

Only a few counts were recorded for this clonotype. V gene TRBV7-9 combines with J gene TRBJ2-3; the D is unclear. The CDR3 is made up of 13 amino acids. The V gene's germline CDR1 is SEHNR and CDR2 FQNEAQ (reference sequence). The V end was cut by 5 bases, the J end by 6 bases, with 12 bases between. The CDR3 is CASSPLNRDTQYF. The CDR3 DNA reads as TGTGCCAGCAGCCCCCTTAATAGGGATACGCAGTATTTT.

The chain has TRBV20-1 and TRBJ1-1; D unresolved. The CDR3 has 13 amino acids. Germline V gene sequence: CDR1 DFQATT, CDR2 SNEGSKA (reference sequence). Trimming cost V 3 bases and J 4 bases, with 12 bases left between them. The CDR3 region has the DNA TGCAGTGCTAGTGCTGTTTATTCCACTGAAGCTTTCTTT. This codes for CSASAVYSTEAFF.

J is TRBJ2-4 and V is TRBV7-3; D call uncertain. The closer fit of TRBJ2-5 to the DNA end suggests the J call may be wrong. CDR1 and CDR2 from the germline V gene are SGHTA and FQGTGA. The CDR3 loop spans 13 amino acids. The CDR3 DNA reads TGTGCCAGCAGCCCCTATGTCCAAGAGACCCAGTACTTC. This sequence encodes CASSPYVQETQYF.

In its sample, this clonotype was seen a few times. The gene calls are TRBV20-1 and TRBJ1-2, with 11 bases matching TRBD1. The CDR3 has 15 residues. The V segment lost 0 bases and the J segment 4 bases; nucleotides outside the gene matches: 4. Germline V gives CDR1 DFQATT, CDR2 SNEGSKA (reference sequence). CDR3 in amino acids: CSAREWDRGGYGYTF. The CDR3 DNA is TGCAGTGCTAGAGAGTGGGACAGGGGGGGCTATGGCTACACCTTC.

The J gene is TRBJ2-7, the V gene TRBV5-1; unclear D gene. Germline V lookup: CDR1 SGHRS, CDR2 YFSETQ. Trimming took off 0 bases at V and 5 bases at J, with 15 bases between the two ends. This CDR3 is built from 15 residues. CDR3 coding DNA: TGCGCCAGCAGCTTGGGGCAGGCCGCTAGGCACGAGCAGTACTTC. Its protein is CASSLGQAARHEQYF.

The chain couples TRBV28 to TRBJ2-5, with D possibly TRBD2 on 7 matching bases. The CDR3 loop spans 16 amino acids. Germline values: CDR1 MDHEN, CDR2 SYDVKM. The ends were cut back, 7 bases at V and 5 bases at J, with 23 bases in the middle. CDR3 residues: CASTQLRGGVRETQYF. As DNA, the CDR3 is TGTGCCAGCACCCAACTGAGGGGGGGCGTTCGGGAGACCCAGTACTTC.

Notes on this clonotype: Compared with germline, one end of the junction differs, possibly owing to a read error. The chain uses TRBV7-8 and TRBJ2-1; no definite D call. CDR1 is SGHVS and CDR2 is FQNEAQ in the germline V gene. The CDR3 is 14 amino acids. The CDR3 DNA sequence: TGTGCCGGCAGCTTATTCAATACAATCAATGAGCAGTTCTTC. Amino acids: CAGSLFNTINEQFF.

The J gene is TRBJ1-2, the V gene TRBV6-6; D is unresolved. This CDR3 has 14 residues. Germline V gene lookup returns CDR1 MNHNY and CDR2 SVGAGI (reference sequence). The V and J ends lost 5 bases and 3 bases respectively, with 13 bases between them. Here the CDR3 DNA reads TGTGCCAGCAGTCCCCGGGATGGTGACTATGGCTACACCTTC. Protein product: CASSPRDGDYGYTF.

The V and J genes are TRBV12-3 or TRBV12-4 and TRBJ1-2, with 7 bases aligning to TRBD1. J was trimmed by 7 bases and V by 3 bases; bases with no gene match: 8. The CDR3 is 14 amino acids. CDR3 bases: TGTGCCAGCAGTTTCTCAGGGGGTTTGGGTGGCTACACCTTC. Its protein is CASSFSGGLGGYTF.

J is TRBJ2-1 and V is TRBV10-3, with 10 bases identical to TRBD2. Germline V gene data show CDR1 as ENHRY and CDR2 as SYGVKD. There are 17 residues in the CDR3. The V and J ends lost 2 bases and 8 bases, in that order; junction bases with no gene match: 12. DNA for the CDR3: TGTGCCATCAGTGAGACGGCGAGCGGGGGGGCCAAATATGAGCAGTTCTTC. This translates into CAISETASGGAKYEQFF.

The rearrangement links TRBV4-3 to TRBJ1-1, with a possible D match to TRBD1 (6 bases). The CDR3 totals 13 residues. Germline assignment: CDR1 LGHNA and CDR2 YSLEER. Trimming pared 4 bases from V and 5 bases from J, leaving 11 bases between. The CDR3 DNA reads as TGCGCCAGCAGCCCTAAAGGGGGAACTGAAGCTTTCTTT. Translating it yields CASSPKGGTEAFF.

This clonotype was seen only a few times. The V call is TRBV29-1, the J call TRBJ2-4, with a possible D match to TRBD1 (6 bases). CDR1 is SQVTM, CDR2 ANQGSEA, per germline. The CDR3 covers 13 residues. V lost 4 bases to trimming and J lost 15 bases, with 22 bases between them. CDR3 bases: TGCAGCGTTGCAGCAGGGGTGGGCCACGAGCGGTACTTC. Amino acid sequence: CSVAAGVGHERYF.

The CDR3 loop is CASSLLYRRLSEQYF. The CDR3 region has the DNA TGTGCCAGCAGTTTATTATATAGACGGCTAAGCGAGCAGTACTTC. The rearrangement joins TRBV28 to TRBJ2-7; D not resolved. The CDR3 is made up of 15 amino acids. Germline V gives CDR1 MDHEN, CDR2 SYDVKM. The ends were cut back, 1 base at V and 6 bases at J, with 16 bases in the middle.

The gene calls are TRBV27 and TRBJ2-1, with 8 bases that match TRBD1. Per germline, CDR1 MNHEY and CDR2 SMNVEV (reference sequence). CDR3 size: 14 residues. With V trimmed by 10 bases and J by 5 bases, 10 bases remained unmatched. DNA of the CDR3: TGTGCCATTAAGACAGGGGCGAAGAACAATGAGCAGTTCTTC. This codes for CAIKTGAKNNEQFF.

J is TRBJ2-5 and V is TRBV28, with TRBD1 matching 7 bases. Germline V CDR1 and CDR2: MDHEN, SYDVKM. V shed 5 bases, J shed 6 bases, and the junction held 12 bases outside the gene matches. The CDR3 is 15 amino acids. The CDR3 DNA reads as TGTGCCAGCAGTCGGATTGAGACAGGGATGAAGACCCAGTACTTC. This codes for CASSRIETGMKTQYF.

V usage is TRBV20-1 and J usage is TRBJ2-7; D tentatively reads TRBD1 or TRBD2 (6 bases each). The CDR3 extends over 13 amino acids. In germline, CDR1 is DFQATT, CDR2 SNEGSKA (reference sequence). V was pared by 6 bases and J by 1 base, with 13 bases between. The DNA for the CDR3 is TGCAGTGCCCTCGGGGGCCTTTCCTACGAGCAGTACTTC. Translating gives CSALGGLSYEQYF.

This chain links TRBV20-1 with TRBJ2-7, with a possible D match to TRBD1 (6 bases). The J call is in doubt because the DNA end fits TRBJ2-5 better. Germline V gene lookup returns CDR1 DFQATT and CDR2 SNEGSKA (reference sequence). CDR3 length: 16 amino acids. CDR3 in amino acids: CSARDLFRAGEETQYF. DNA of the CDR3: TGCAGTGCTAGAGATCTATTTCGGGCAGGGGAGGAGACCCAGTACTTC.

This clonotype was detected a few times. The chain is built from TRBV29-1 and TRBJ2-7; TRBD2 matches at 14 bases. Trimming removed 5 bases from V and 0 bases from J; junction bases left unmatched: 6. The CDR3 runs 16 residues. CDR1 and CDR2 from the germline V gene are SQVTM and ANQGSEA. Here the CDR3 DNA reads TGCAGCGTTCGGGGACTAGCGGGGGAGATCTCCTACGAGCAGTACTTC. Amino acid sequence: CSVRGLAGEISYEQYF.

This clonotype was found many times. The chain recombines TRBV7-9 with TRBJ2-7; 9 nucleotides align to TRBD2. Trimming removed 4 bases from V and 4 bases from J; junction bases left unmatched: 17. Germline loops: CDR1 SEHNR, CDR2 FQNEAQ (reference sequence). The CDR3 sequence is 18 residues long. The DNA for the CDR3 is TGTGCCAGCAGCTACTCCGCGGTAGCGGGGGCCCGGGGATACGAGCAGTACTTC. This codes for CASSYSAVAGARGYEQYF.

This clonotype was observed a handful of times. The chain links TRBV27 to TRBJ1-6; 11 bases are shared with TRBD1. J was trimmed by 5 bases and V by 6 bases; bases with no gene match: 6. The CDR3 is 16 residues long. Per germline, CDR1 MNHEY and CDR2 SMNVEV (reference sequence). The CDR3 loop is CASRGTGGLNNSPLHF. The CDR3 region has the DNA TGTGCCAGCAGGGGGACAGGGGGACTTAATAATTCACCCCTCCACTTT.

This chain joins TRBV27 and TRBJ2-7, with TRBD1 identical over 7 bases. V dropped 6 bases and J dropped 3; count of bases not matched to a gene: 8. The V gene's germline CDR1 is MNHEY and CDR2 SMNVEV (reference sequence). This CDR3 has 14 residues. CDR3 region: CASSRTGQIYEQYF. The CDR3 nucleotides read TGTGCCAGCAGCCGGACGGGACAGATCTACGAGCAGTACTTC.

This clonotype was observed a few times. J is TRBJ2-1 and V is TRBV20-1; 9 bases fit TRBD2. The junction had 10 bases not matched to a gene; V was cut back by 4 bases and J by 9 bases. The length of the CDR3 is 14 residues. Germline V lookup: CDR1 DFQATT, CDR2 SNEGSKA (reference sequence). The DNA for the CDR3 is TGCAGTGCTAAGGGAATAGCGGGGGTCACTGAGCAGTTCTTC. This translates into CSAKGIAGVTEQFF.

This clonotype was picked up a small number of times. The chain combines TRBV7-9 with TRBJ2-5; 8 bases map to TRBD1. Germline CDR1 reads SEHNR; CDR2 reads FQNEAQ (reference sequence). Trimming took 5 bases from V and 3 from J; bases not matched to a gene: 5. This CDR3 has 14 amino acids. The CDR3 protein is CASSRTGSEETQYF. The CDR3 DNA follows: TGTGCCAGCAGCCGGACAGGGAGCGAAGAGACCCAGTACTTC.

This CDR3 reads CSDWGGFDTQYF. CDR3 sequence (DNA): TGCAGCGACTGGGGAGGTTTTGATACGCAGTATTTT. The gene calls are TRBV29-1 and TRBJ2-3, with D possibly being TRBD2 (6 bases). Germline V gene lookup returns CDR1 SQVTM and CDR2 ANQGSEA. The CDR3 has 12 residues. V was pared by 7 bases and J by 6 bases, with 14 bases between.

In this sample, this clonotype turned up a few times. V usage is TRBV6-5 and J usage is TRBJ1-4, with TRBD1 as a possible D gene (6 bases). This CDR3 is 15 amino acids long. Trimming removed 6 bases at V and 6 bases at J, with 17 bases between. CDR1 and CDR2 (germline): MNHEY, SVGAGI. In DNA, the CDR3 is TGTGCCAGCAGCTCCGACAGGTCGACCCATGAAAAACTGTTTTTT. Translating it yields CASSSDRSTHEKLFF.

This clonotype was detected many times. The genes are TRBV6-1 and TRBJ1-2, with 9 nucleotides matching TRBD1. V dropped 5 bases and J dropped 4; count of bases not matched to a gene: 5. The CDR3 spans 14 residues. The V gene's germline CDR1 is MNHNS and CDR2 SASEGT. The CDR3 region has the DNA TGTGCCAGCAGTACCGGGACAGGGATCTATGGCTACACCTTC. Translation gives CASSTGTGIYGYTF.

The chain has TRBV29-1 and TRBJ1-1; no reliable D call. This CDR3 has 10 residues. Trimming removed 4 bases from V and 8 bases from J, with 8 bases in between. Germline V gives CDR1 SQVTM, CDR2 ANQGSEA. The CDR3 sequence: CSVVAGEAFF. CDR3 nucleotide sequence: TGCAGCGTTGTAGCGGGGGAAGCTTTCTTT.

This clonotype was detected only a few times. The chain combines TRBV4-1 with TRBJ2-3; 9 bases are shared with TRBD2. Trimming cost V 4 bases and J 0 bases; bases outside gene matches: 11. This CDR3 contains 18 residues. Germline V gene data show CDR1 as MGHRA and CDR2 as YSYEKL. For the CDR3, the DNA is TGCGCCAGCAGCCTCCTAGGCGGGGGGGCCGCGAGCACAGATACGCAGTATTTT. Translating it yields CASSLLGGGAASTDTQYF.

This clonotype was detected only a few times. The chain combines TRBV7-9 with TRBJ1-6; D not certain. V was cut by 4 bases and J by 0 bases, with 10 bases left in between. CDR1 is SEHNR and CDR2 is FQNEAQ in the germline V gene (reference sequence). This CDR3 region has 16 residues. This CDR3 is CASSSPGSSYNSPLHF. CDR3 nucleotide sequence: TGTGCCAGCAGCTCCCCTGGGAGCTCCTATAATTCACCCCTCCACTTT.

This clonotype was picked up a small number of times. This sequence joins TRBV12-5 and TRBJ2-5; D might be TRBD2 (5 bases). The J call is in doubt because the DNA end fits TRBJ2-7 better. The CDR3 has 11 amino acids. Germline assignment: CDR1 LGHNT and CDR2 FRNRAP. CDR3 DNA sequence: TGTGCTAGCGGGGTGGGTTACGAGCAGTACTTC. It translates to CASGVGYEQYF.

This clonotype was seen at least ten times. V gene TRBV10-3 combines with J gene TRBJ1-6; D gene unclear. There are 16 residues in the CDR3. Trimming left V 4 bases short and J 3 bases short, with 13 bases between. Germline V gives CDR1 ENHRY, CDR2 SYGVKD. CDR3: CAISGEGEGYNSPLHF. The CDR3 DNA reads as TGTGCCATCAGTGGCGAGGGAGAGGGCTATAATTCACCCCTCCACTTT.

The J gene is TRBJ2-1, the V gene TRBV7-9, with a weak D call TRBD2 (6 bases). Germline CDR1 reads SEHNR; CDR2 reads FQNEAQ (reference sequence). The V end was cut by 2 bases, the J end by 0 bases, with 8 bases between. The CDR3 has 15 amino acids. The CDR3 protein is CASSLRGVSYNEQFF. CDR3 DNA sequence: TGTGCCAGCAGCTTACGCGGGGTCTCCTACAATGAGCAGTTCTTC.